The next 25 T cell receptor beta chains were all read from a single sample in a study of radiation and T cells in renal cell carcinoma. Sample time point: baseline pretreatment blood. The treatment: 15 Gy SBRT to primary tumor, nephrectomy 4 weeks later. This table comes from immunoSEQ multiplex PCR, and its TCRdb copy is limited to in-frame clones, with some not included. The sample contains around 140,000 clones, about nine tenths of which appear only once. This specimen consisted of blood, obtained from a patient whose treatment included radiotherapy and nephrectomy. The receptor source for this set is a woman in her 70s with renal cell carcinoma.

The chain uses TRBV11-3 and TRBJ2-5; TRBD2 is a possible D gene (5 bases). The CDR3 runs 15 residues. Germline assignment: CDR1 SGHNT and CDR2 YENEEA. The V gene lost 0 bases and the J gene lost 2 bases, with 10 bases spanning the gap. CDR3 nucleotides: TGTGCCAGCAGCTTAGACGGGAACCCACAAGAGACCCAGTACTTC. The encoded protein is CASSLDGNPQETQYF.

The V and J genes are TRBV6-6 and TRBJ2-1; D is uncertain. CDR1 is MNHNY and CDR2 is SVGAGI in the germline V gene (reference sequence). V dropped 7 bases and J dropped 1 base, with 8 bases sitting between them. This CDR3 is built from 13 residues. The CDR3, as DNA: TGTGCCAGCAACGACATATCCTACAATGAGCAGTTCTTC. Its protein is CASNDISYNEQFF.

CDR3 region: CAGAFGQGRTGELFF. CDR3 DNA sequence: TGTGCCGGAGCATTCGGACAGGGTCGAACCGGGGAGCTGTTTTTT. This chain connects TRBV6-1 to TRBJ2-2; 8 bases line up with TRBD1. The CDR3 runs to 15 residues. Germline V gives CDR1 MNHNS, CDR2 SASEGT. V lost 11 bases to trimming and J lost 5 bases; unmatched junction nucleotides: 13.

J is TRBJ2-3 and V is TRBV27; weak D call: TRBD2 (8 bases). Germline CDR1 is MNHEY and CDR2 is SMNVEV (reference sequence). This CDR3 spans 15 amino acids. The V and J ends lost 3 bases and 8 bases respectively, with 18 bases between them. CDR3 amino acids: CASSFGRGLSSTQYF. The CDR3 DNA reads TGTGCCAGCAGTTTCGGGAGGGGGCTGTCTTCTACGCAGTATTTT.

CDR3 amino acids: CASSYNGVGANVLTF. Here the CDR3 DNA reads TGTGCCAGCAGTTACAATGGGGTGGGGGCCAACGTCCTGACTTTC. This chain links TRBV6-5 with TRBJ2-6; D remains unclear. CDR3 length: 15 amino acids. V was clipped by 2 bases and J by 4 bases, with 9 bases between them. Germline assignment: CDR1 MNHEY and CDR2 SVGAGI.

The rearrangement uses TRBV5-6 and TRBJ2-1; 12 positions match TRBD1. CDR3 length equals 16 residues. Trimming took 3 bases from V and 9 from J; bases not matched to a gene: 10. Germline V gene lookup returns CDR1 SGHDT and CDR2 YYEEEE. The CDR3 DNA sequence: TGTGCCAGCAGCTCCAGCCGGGACAGGGGGCTTGGTGAGCAGTTCTTC. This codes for CASSSSRDRGLGEQFF.

CDR3 amino acids: CASSSLGGSGEQYF. CDR3 sequence (DNA): TGTGCCAGCAGCTCCCTGGGGGGGTCGGGAGAGCAGTACTTC. The genes are TRBV7-9 and TRBJ2-7; 7 bases map to TRBD2. There are 14 residues in the CDR3. Unmatched junction bases numbered 10, after V lost 4 bases and J lost 7 bases. Germline values: CDR1 SEHNR, CDR2 FQNEAQ (reference sequence).

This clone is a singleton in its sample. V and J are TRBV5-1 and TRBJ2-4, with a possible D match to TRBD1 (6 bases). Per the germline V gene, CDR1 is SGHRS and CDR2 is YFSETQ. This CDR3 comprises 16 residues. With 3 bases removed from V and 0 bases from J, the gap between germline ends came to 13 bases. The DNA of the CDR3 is TGCGCCAGCAGCTCCGGACAGATCTTAGCCAAAAACATTCAGTACTTC. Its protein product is CASSSGQILAKNIQYF.

This CDR3 is CASSNRGTSNTEAFF. The CDR3 nucleotides read TGTGCCAGCAGCAACAGGGGAACCTCTAACACTGAAGCTTTCTTT. The chain recombines TRBV5-5 with TRBJ1-1; 7 nucleotides match TRBD1. V shed 4 bases, J shed 2 bases, and the junction held 8 bases outside the gene matches. Looked up from germline, CDR1 is SGHKS and CDR2 is YYEKEE (reference sequence). CDR3 size: 15 residues.

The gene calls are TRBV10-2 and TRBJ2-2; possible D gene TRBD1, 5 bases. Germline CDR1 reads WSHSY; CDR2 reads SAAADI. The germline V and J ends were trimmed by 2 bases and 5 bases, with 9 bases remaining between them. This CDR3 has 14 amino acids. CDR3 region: CASSEGARTGELFF. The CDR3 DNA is TGCGCCAGCAGTGAGGGGGCGCGGACCGGGGAGCTGTTTTTT.

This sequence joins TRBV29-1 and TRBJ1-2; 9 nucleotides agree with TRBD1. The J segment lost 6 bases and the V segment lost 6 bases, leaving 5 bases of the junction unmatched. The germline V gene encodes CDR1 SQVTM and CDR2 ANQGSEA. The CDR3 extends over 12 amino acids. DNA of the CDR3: TGCAGCGTCAGGACAGGGGTCGATGGCTACACCTTC. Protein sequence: CSVRTGVDGYTF. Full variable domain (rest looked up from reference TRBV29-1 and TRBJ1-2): SAVISQKPSRDICQRGTSLTIQCQVDSQVTMMFWYRQQPGQSLTLIATANQGSEATYESGFVIDKFPISRPNLTFSTLTVSNMSPEDSSIYLCSVRTGVDGYTFGSGTRLTVV.

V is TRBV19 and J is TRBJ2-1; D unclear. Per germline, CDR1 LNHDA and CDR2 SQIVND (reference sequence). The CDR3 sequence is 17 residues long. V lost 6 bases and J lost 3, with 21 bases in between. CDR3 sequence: CASSSDPRLSRYNEQFF. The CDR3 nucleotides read TGTGCCAGTAGCTCCGACCCGCGGTTATCGCGCTACAATGAGCAGTTCTTC.

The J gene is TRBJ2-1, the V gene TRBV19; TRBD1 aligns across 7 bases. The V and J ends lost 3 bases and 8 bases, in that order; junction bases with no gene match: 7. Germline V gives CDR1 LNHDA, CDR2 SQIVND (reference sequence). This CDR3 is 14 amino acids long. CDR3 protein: CASSIYYRGDEQFF. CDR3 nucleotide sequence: TGTGCCAGTAGTATTTATTACAGGGGCGATGAGCAGTTCTTC.

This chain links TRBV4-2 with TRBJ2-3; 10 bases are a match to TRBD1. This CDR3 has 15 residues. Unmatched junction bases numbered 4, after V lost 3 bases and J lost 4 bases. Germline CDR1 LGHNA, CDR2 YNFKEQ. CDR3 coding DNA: TGTGCCAGCAGCCACCCCGGGACAGGGGCAGATACGCAGTATTTT. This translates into CASSHPGTGADTQYF.

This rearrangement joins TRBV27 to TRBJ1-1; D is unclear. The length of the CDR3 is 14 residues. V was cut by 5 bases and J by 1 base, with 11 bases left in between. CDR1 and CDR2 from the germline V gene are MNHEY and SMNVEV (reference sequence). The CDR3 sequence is CASSPFGRNTEAFF. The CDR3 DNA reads TGTGCCAGCAGTCCCTTTGGACGGAACACTGAAGCTTTCTTT.

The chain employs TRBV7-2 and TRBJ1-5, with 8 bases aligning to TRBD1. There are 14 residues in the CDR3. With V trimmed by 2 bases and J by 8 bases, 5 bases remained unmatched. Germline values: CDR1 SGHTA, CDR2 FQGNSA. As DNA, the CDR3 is TGTGCCAGCAGCTTAAACAGGGGGGACAAGCCCCAGCATTTT. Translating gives CASSLNRGDKPQHF. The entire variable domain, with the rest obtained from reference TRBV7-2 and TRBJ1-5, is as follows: GAGVSQSPSNKVTEKGKDVELRCDPISGHTALYWYRQSLGQGLEFLIYFQGNSAPDKSGLPSDRFSAERTGGSVSTLTIQRTQQEDSAVYLCASSLNRGDKPQHFGDGTRLSIL.

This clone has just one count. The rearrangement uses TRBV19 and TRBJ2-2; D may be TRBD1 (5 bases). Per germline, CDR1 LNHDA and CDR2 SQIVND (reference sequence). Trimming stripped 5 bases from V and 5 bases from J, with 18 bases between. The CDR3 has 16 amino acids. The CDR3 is CASSENRQLSTGELFF. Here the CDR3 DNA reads TGTGCCAGTAGTGAAAATCGACAGCTCTCGACCGGGGAGCTGTTTTTT.

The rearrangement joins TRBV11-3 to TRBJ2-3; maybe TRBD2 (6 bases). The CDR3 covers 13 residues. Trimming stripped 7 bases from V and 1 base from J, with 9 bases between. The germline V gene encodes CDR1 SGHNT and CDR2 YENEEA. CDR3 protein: CASIERGTDTQYF. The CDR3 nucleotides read TGTGCCAGCATTGAGCGGGGCACAGATACGCAGTATTTT.

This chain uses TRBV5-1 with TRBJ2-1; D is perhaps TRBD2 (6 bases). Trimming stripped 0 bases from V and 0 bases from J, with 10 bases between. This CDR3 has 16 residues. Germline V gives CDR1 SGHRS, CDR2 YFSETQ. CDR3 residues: CASSLEGRSSYNEQFF. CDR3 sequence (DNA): TGCGCCAGCAGCTTGGAGGGGAGGAGCTCCTACAATGAGCAGTTCTTC.

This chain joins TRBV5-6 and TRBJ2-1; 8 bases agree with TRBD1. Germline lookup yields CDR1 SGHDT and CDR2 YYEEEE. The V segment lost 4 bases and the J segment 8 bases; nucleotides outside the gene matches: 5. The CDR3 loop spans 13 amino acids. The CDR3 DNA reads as TGTGCCAGCAGCCGCGACAGGGGACATGAGCAGTTCTTC. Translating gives CASSRDRGHEQFF.

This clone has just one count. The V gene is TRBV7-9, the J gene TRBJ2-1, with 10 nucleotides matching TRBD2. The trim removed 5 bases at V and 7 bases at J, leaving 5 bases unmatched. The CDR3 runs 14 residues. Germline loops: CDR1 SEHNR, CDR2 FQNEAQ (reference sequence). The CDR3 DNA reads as TGTGCCAGCAGCCCTAGCGGGGGAGGGAATGAGCAGTTCTTC. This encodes CASSPSGGGNEQFF.

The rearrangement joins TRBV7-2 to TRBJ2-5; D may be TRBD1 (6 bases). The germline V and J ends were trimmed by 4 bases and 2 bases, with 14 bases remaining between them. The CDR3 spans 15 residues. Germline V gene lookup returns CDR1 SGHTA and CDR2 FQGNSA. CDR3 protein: CASSSARGFQETQYF. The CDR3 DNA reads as TGTGCCAGCAGCTCCGCTAGGGGGTTTCAAGAGACCCAGTACTTC.

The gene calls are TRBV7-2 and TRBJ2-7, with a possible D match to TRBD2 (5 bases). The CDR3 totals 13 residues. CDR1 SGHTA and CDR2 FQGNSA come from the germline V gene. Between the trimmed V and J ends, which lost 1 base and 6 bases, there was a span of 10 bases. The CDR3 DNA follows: TGTGCCAGCAGCTTAGGGGTTGCGGGCGAGCAGTACTTC. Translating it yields CASSLGVAGEQYF.

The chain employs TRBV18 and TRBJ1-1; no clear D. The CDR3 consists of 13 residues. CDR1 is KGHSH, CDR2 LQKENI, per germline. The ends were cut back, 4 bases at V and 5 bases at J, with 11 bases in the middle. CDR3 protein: CASSRRLQTEAFF. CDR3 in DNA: TGTGCCAGCTCACGACGACTGCAGACTGAAGCTTTCTTT.

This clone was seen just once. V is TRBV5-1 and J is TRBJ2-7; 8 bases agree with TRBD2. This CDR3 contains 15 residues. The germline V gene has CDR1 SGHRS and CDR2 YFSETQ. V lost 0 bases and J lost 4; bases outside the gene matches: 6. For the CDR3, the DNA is TGCGCCAGCAGCTTGGAGCGGGGGCGCATTTACGAGCAGTACTTC. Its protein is CASSLERGRIYEQYF.